Listed below are T cell receptor beta chains from one sample, sequenced in a study of blood T cell repertoires in COVID-19. The repertoire was sequenced with immunoSEQ multiplex PCR; TCRdb's copy has only in-frame clones and lacks some. This table holds approximately 330,000 clones, nearly 90% found once. The sequenced sample was peripheral blood. The receptor source for this set is a woman aged 35 to 49 with COVID-19, enrolled during active disease. The CDR3 runs from the conserved cysteine through the conserved F or W. A D gene is named only where the DNA matches it firmly. The size field is filled for only some rows; it gives once, few, many or a size class.

J gene,D gene,clone size,V gene,CDR3 protein,CDR3 DNA
TRBJ2-2,.,.,TRBV19,CASTLQDLNTGELFF,TGTGCCAGTACCCTACAGGATCTCAACACCGGGGAGCTGTTTTTT
TRBJ1-3,.,few,TRBV7-2,CASSLAPTVLGNTIYF,TGTGCCAGCAGCTTAGCGCCTACCGTACTCGGAAACACCATATATTTT
TRBJ1-6,TRBD1,.,TRBV9,CASSVGGQGNSPLHF,TGTGCCAGCAGCGTAGGGGGACAGGGGAATTCACCCCTCCACTTT
TRBJ2-6,TRBD1,.,TRBV28,CASTLQGSGANVLTF,TGTGCCAGCACCTTACAGGGGTCTGGGGCCAACGTCCTGACTTTC
TRBJ1-6,.,.,TRBV3-1/TRBV3-2,CASSQDRGKSPLHF,TGTGCCAGCAGCCAAGATCGGGGGAAATCACCCCTCCACTTT
TRBJ1-4,TRBD1,.,TRBV27,CASSLEWTGGNEKLFF,TGTGCCAGCAGTTTAGAATGGACAGGGGGCAATGAAAAACTGTTTTTT
TRBJ1-6,.,.,TRBV27,CASSTSPWTRGDSPLHF,TGTGCCAGCAGCACTTCCCCCTGGACGCGGGGGGATTCACCCCTCCACTTT
TRBJ1-5,.,once,TRBV15,CATSRTGNSNQPQHF,TGTGCCACCAGCAGAACAGGGAATAGCAATCAGCCCCAGCATTTT
TRBJ2-7,TRBD2,few,TRBV5-1,CASSLVLAGGPYEQYF,TGCGCCAGCAGCTTGGTACTAGCGGGAGGCCCCTACGAGCAGTACTTC
TRBJ2-7,.,.,TRBV24-1,CATGGTATSEQYF,TGTGCCACCGGCGGGACGGCGACTAGCGAGCAGTACTTC
TRBJ2-3,.,.,TRBV5-4,CASSLVQGPDTQYF,TGTGCCAGCAGCTTGGTCCAGGGGCCAGATACGCAGTATTTT
TRBJ1-1,.,once,TRBV11-2,CASSPGGWRNTEAFF,TGTGCCAGCAGCCCCGGGGGGTGGCGGAACACTGAAGCTTTCTTT
TRBJ2-2,.,.,TRBV5-6,CASSLQGFPGELFF,TGTGCCAGCAGCTTACAGGGTTTCCCCGGGGAGCTGTTTTTT
TRBJ1-1,TRBD1,.,TRBV9,CASSAGGRTEAFF,TGTGCCAGCAGCGCAGGGGGAAGGACTGAAGCTTTCTTT
TRBJ1-4,TRBD1,.,TRBV5-1,CASSPDTYRGANEKLFF,TGCGCCAGCAGCCCAGACACCTACAGGGGGGCTAATGAAAAACTGTTTTTT
TRBJ1-5,.,.,TRBV7-2,CASSLKAGFNQPQHF,TGTGCCAGCAGCTTAAAAGCAGGCTTCAATCAGCCCCAGCATTTT
TRBJ1-5,.,.,TRBV7-8,CASSLEQGHSNQPQHF,TGTGCCAGCAGCTTAGAACAGGGACATAGCAATCAGCCCCAGCATTTT
TRBJ2-5,.,.,TRBV18,CASSPIQETQYF,TGTGCCAGCTCACCTATCCAAGAGACCCAGTACTTC
TRBJ2-2,.,.,TRBV11-2,CASSRGRGGGSYTGELFF,TGTGCCAGCAGCCGAGGGAGAGGCGGCGGATCTTACACCGGGGAGCTGTTTTTT
TRBJ1-2,TRBD1,.,TRBV9,CASSVWGQGLSGYTF,TGTGCCAGCAGCGTCTGGGGACAGGGGCTTTCTGGCTACACCTTC
TRBJ1-2,.,.,TRBV19,CASSIDSNRPPNYGYTF,TGTGCCAGTAGTATAGATTCGAACAGGCCTCCTAACTATGGCTACACCTTC
TRBJ2-3,.,.,TRBV3-1/TRBV3-2,CASSPGDTQYF,TGTGCCAGCAGCCCGGGGGATACGCAGTATTTT
TRBJ1-3,.,once,TRBV9,CASSVDPGLSGNTIYF,TGTGCCAGCAGCGTAGATCCAGGCCTCTCTGGAAACACCATATATTTT
TRBJ1-2,.,.,TRBV6-5,CASSYQGGYTF,TGTGCCAGCAGTTACCAGGGAGGCTACACCTTC
TRBJ1-2,.,.,TRBV7-2,CASSYSGRDGYTF,TGTGCCAGCAGCTACTCGGGCAGGGATGGCTACACCTTC
TRBJ1-2,TRBD1,.,TRBV18,CASSPDRGANYGYTF,TGTGCCAGCTCACCAGACAGGGGTGCTAACTATGGCTACACCTTC
TRBJ1-2,TRBD1,.,TRBV7-3,CASSWGGPGQGYGYTF,TGTGCCAGCAGCTGGGGGGGACCGGGACAGGGATATGGCTACACCTTC
TRBJ2-3,TRBD1,.,TRBV10-3,CAISESRDRGTDTQYF,TGTGCCATCAGTGAGTCCAGGGACAGGGGCACAGATACGCAGTATTTT
TRBJ2-1,.,.,TRBV28,CASSLLYPGGPYNEQFF,TGTGCCAGCAGTTTATTATATCCAGGGGGGCCTTACAATGAGCAGTTCTTC
TRBJ1-2,.,.,TRBV2,CASSAEIDRGRYYGYTF,TGTGCCAGCAGTGCGGAGATCGACAGAGGAAGATACTATGGCTACACCTTC
TRBJ1-6,.,.,TRBV12-3/TRBV12-4,CASSSNNSPLHF,TGTGCCAGCAGTTCCAATAATTCACCCCTCCACTTT
TRBJ1-5,TRBD1,.,TRBV19,CASSIFDRVGSYSNQPQHF,TGTGCCAGTAGTATATTCGACAGGGTGGGGAGTTATAGCAATCAGCCCCAGCATTTT
TRBJ1-4,.,.,TRBV5-6,CASSLGTVDEKLFF,TGTGCCAGCAGCTTGGGGACAGTTGACGAAAAACTGTTTTTT
TRBJ1-6,TRBD1,.,TRBV2,CASSEAGTGVNSPLHF,TGTGCCAGCAGTGAAGCCGGGACAGGGGTTAATTCACCCCTCCACTTT
TRBJ2-7,TRBD2,.,TRBV4-1,CASSPKMTSGSYEQYF,TGCGCCAGCAGCCCTAAAATGACTAGCGGGAGCTACGAGCAGTACTTC
TRBJ1-4,TRBD1,.,TRBV6-5,CASRDSATNEKLFF,TGTGCCTCCCGGGACAGTGCAACTAATGAAAAACTGTTTTTT
TRBJ1-6,.,.,TRBV18,CASSPGGFFSPLHF,TGTGCCAGCTCACCAGGGGGGTTTTTCTCACCCCTCCACTTT
TRBJ1-1,.,.,TRBV2,CASSELVVNTEAFF,TGTGCCAGCAGTGAGTTAGTGGTGAACACTGAAGCTTTCTTT
TRBJ1-2,TRBD1,once,TRBV5-5,CASSLRTGGNYGYTF,TGTGCCAGCAGCTTGCGAACAGGGGGTAACTATGGCTACACCTTC
TRBJ1-1,.,.,TRBV4-3,CASSQDSRAFF,TGCGCCAGCAGCCAAGATAGTCGAGCTTTCTTT
TRBJ1-5,TRBD1,.,TRBV7-2,CASSLTGQGPNQPQHF,TGTGCCAGCAGCTTAACGGGACAGGGCCCCAATCAGCCCCAGCATTTT
TRBJ2-2,.,.,TRBV9,CASSARVETGELFF,TGTGCCAGCAGCGCGAGGGTGGAAACCGGGGAGCTGTTTTTT
TRBJ1-1,.,few,TRBV4-3,CASSQDQGTEAFF,TGCGCCAGCAGCCAAGATCAGGGCACTGAAGCTTTCTTT
TRBJ2-7,.,.,TRBV19,CASRSRSRGEQYF,TGTGCCAGTAGGTCTCGTTCCAGGGGCGAGCAGTACTTC
TRBJ1-5,.,.,TRBV19,CASSIGRAGLNQPQHF,TGTGCCAGTAGTATTGGCAGGGCAGGGCTTAATCAGCCCCAGCATTTT
TRBJ2-6,.,.,TRBV29-1,CSALSSGANVLTF,TGCAGCGCACTAAGCTCTGGGGCCAACGTCCTGACTTTC
TRBJ1-5,.,.,TRBV27,CASSFYGGQPQHF,TGTGCCAGCAGTTTTTACGGGGGTCAGCCCCAGCATTTT
TRBJ1-6,.,.,TRBV30,CAWSDDGYSPLHF,TGTGCCTGGAGTGACGACGGGTATTCACCCCTCCACTTT
TRBJ1-1,.,.,TRBV11-3,CASSLVPQRCVDTEAFF,TGTGCCAGCAGCTTAGTTCCGCAGCGATGTGTGGACACTGAAGCTTTCTTT
TRBJ2-3,TRBD2,.,TRBV9,CASSPGTSGRPPDTQYF,TGTGCCAGCAGCCCAGGGACTAGCGGGAGACCGCCAGATACGCAGTATTTT
TRBJ2-5,.,.,TRBV9,CASSVAGGRGKETQYF,TGTGCCAGCAGCGTAGCTGGAGGACGGGGAAAAGAGACCCAGTACTTC
TRBJ1-1,TRBD1,.,TRBV7-2,CASSTRQGPGNTEAFF,TGTGCCAGCAGCACAAGACAGGGTCCGGGGAACACTGAAGCTTTCTTT
TRBJ1-6,.,.,TRBV5-4,CASSVVQGGSGNSPLHF,TGTGCCAGCAGCGTGGTGCAGGGAGGGAGCGGTAATTCACCCCTCCACTTT
TRBJ1-2,TRBD1,.,TRBV20-1,CSADRGNGYTF,TGCAGTGCTGACAGGGGGAATGGCTACACCTTC